This T cell receptor (beta chain) is from a study of shared clonotypes between healthy human individuals. Study outcomes and limitations: Some naive CD4 clonotypes, 4% to 6%, turned up in common across several donors.

Clones were sequenced by immunoSEQ multiplex PCR, and TCRdb holds only the in-frame ones, with some missing. The data contain under 2,000,000 clones, about 95% of them singletons. CD8 cells classed as naive were CD45RO-negative and positively selected for CCR7, excluding terminally differentiated effector memory CD45RA+ cells. About this clone: Its antigen is still unknown.

Trimming removed 3 bases from V and 7 bases from J; junction bases left unmatched: 6. The CDR3 extends over 14 amino acids. Germline V gives CDR1 LGHNA, CDR2 YSLEER. V gene TRBV4-3 combines with J gene TRBJ2-7; 10 nucleotides match TRBD1. This sequence was found in a young man in good health. Material for sequencing was naive CD8+ T cells sorted from blood. The CDR3 DNA is TGCGCCAGCAGCCAGGAGTTGGGACAGGGGGAGCAGTACTTC. This codes for CASSQELGQGEQYF.